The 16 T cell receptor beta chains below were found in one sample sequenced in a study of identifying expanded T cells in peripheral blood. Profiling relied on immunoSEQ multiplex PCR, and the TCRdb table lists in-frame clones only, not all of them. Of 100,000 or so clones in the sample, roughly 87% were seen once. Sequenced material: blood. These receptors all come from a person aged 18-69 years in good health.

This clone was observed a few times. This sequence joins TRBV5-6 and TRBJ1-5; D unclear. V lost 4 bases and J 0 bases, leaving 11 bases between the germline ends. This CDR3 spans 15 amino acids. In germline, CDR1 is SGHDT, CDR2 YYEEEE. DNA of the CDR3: TGTGCCAGCAGCGGGCGGTGGGATAGCAATCAGCCCCAGCATTTT. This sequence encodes CASSGRWDSNQPQHF.

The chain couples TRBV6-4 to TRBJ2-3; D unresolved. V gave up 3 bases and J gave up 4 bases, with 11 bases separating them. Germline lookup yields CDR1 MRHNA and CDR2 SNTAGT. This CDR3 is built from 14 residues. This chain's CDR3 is CASSEEPEADTQYF. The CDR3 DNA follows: TGTGCCAGCAGTGAGGAGCCAGAGGCAGATACGCAGTATTTT.

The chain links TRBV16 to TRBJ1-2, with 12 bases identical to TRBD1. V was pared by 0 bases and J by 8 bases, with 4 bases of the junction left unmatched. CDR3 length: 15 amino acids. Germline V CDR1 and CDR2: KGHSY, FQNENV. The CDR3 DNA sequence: TGTGCCAGCAGCCAATCGGGGACAGGGGGCGAAGGCTACACCTTC. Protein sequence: CASSQSGTGGEGYTF.

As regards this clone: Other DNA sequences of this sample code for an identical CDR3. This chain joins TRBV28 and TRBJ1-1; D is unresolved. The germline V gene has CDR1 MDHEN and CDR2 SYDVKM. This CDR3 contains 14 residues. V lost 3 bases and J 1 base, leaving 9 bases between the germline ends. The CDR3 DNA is TGTGCCAGCAGTTTCCCTACCCGGAACACTGAAGCTTTCTTT. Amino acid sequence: CASSFPTRNTEAFF. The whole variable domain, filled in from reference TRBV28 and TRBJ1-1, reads DVKVTQSSRYLVKRTGEKVFLECVQDMDHENMFWYRQDPGLGLRLIYFSYDVKMKEKGDIPEGYSVSREKKERFSLILESASTNQTSMYLCASSFPTRNTEAFFGQGTRLTVV.

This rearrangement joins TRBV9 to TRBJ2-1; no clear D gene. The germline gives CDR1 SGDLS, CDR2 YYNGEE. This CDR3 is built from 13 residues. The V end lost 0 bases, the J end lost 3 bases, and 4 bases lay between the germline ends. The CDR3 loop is CASSVGSYNEQFF. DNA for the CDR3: TGTGCCAGCAGCGTAGGCAGCTACAATGAGCAGTTCTTC.

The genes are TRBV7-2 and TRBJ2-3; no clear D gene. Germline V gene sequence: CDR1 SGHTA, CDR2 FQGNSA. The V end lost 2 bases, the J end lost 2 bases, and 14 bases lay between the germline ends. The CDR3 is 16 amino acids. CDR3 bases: TGTGCCAGCAGCTTATTAGTCGGGCTCCTCACAGATACGCAGTATTTT. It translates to CASSLLVGLLTDTQYF. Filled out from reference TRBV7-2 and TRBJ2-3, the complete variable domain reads GAGVSQSPSNKVTEKGKDVELRCDPISGHTALYWYRQSLGQGLEFLIYFQGNSAPDKSGLPSDRFSAERTGGSVSTLTIQRTQQEDSAVYLCASSLLVGLLTDTQYFGPGTRLTVL.

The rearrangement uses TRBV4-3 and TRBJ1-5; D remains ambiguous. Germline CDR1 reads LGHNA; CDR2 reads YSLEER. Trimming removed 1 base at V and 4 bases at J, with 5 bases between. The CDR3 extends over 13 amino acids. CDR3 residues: CASSQAPNQPQHF. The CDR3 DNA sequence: TGCGCCAGCAGCCAAGCCCCAAATCAGCCCCAGCATTTT.

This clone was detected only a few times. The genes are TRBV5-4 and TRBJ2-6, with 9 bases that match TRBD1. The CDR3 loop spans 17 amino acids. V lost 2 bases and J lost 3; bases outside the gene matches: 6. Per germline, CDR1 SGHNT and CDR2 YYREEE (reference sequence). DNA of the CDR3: TGTGCCAGCAGCTTCGGACAGGGGCGGAGTGGGGCCAACGTCCTGACTTTC. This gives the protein CASSFGQGRSGANVLTF.

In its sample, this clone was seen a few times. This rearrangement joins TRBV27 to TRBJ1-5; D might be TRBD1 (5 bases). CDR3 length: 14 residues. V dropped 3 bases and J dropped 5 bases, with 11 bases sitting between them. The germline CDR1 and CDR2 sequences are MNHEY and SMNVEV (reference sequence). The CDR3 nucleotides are TGTGCCAGCAGTTTCTCTGCAGGGCATCAGCCCCAGCATTTT. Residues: CASSFSAGHQPQHF.

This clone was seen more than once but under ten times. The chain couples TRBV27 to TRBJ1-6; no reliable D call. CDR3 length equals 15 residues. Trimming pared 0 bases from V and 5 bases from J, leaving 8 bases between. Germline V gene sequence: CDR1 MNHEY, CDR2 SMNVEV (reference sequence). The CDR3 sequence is CASSLSEANNSPLHF. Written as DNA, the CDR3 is TGTGCCAGCAGTTTATCTGAGGCAAATAATTCACCCCTCCACTTT.

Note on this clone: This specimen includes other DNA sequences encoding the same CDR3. CDR3 loop: CASSGGGADTQYF. CDR3 in DNA: TGTGCCAGCAGCGGGGGTGGCGCAGATACGCAGTATTTT. V and J are TRBV9 and TRBJ2-3; D is undetermined. The CDR3 has 13 residues. The germline V gene has CDR1 SGDLS and CDR2 YYNGEE. V lost 3 bases and J 4 bases, leaving 9 bases between the germline ends.

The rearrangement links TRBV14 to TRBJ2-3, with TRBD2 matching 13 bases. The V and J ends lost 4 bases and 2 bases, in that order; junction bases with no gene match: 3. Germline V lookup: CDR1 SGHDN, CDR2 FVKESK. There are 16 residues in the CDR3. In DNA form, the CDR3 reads TGTGCCAGCAGCCCGGGACTAGCGGGGATCACAGATACGCAGTATTTT. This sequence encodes CASSPGLAGITDTQYF.

The CDR3 nucleotides are TGTGCCAGTAGTATAGGAAGGGGAGGCGAGACCCAGTACTTC. It yields the protein CASSIGRGGETQYF. The chain employs TRBV19 and TRBJ2-5; weak D call: TRBD2 (6 bases). V lost 1 base and J lost 5, with 11 bases in between. Germline CDR1 and CDR2: LNHDA and SQIVND (reference sequence). The CDR3 loop spans 14 amino acids. The complete variable domain, with remaining parts taken from reference TRBV19 and TRBJ2-5, reads DGGITQSPKYLFRKEGQNVTLSCEQNLNHDAMYWYRQDPGQGLRLIYYSQIVNDFQKGDIAEGYSVSREKKESFPLTVTSAQKNPTAFYLCASSIGRGGETQYFGPGTRLLVL.

The CDR3 spells CAIGETLRHGYTF. As DNA, the CDR3 is TGTGCCATCGGGGAGACCCTCCGCCATGGCTACACCTTC. The chain links TRBV6-6 to TRBJ1-2, with unresolved D. CDR1 and CDR2 (germline): MNHNY, SVGAGI (reference sequence). V shed 10 bases and J shed 6 bases, with 18 bases lying between them. This CDR3 is 13 amino acids long.

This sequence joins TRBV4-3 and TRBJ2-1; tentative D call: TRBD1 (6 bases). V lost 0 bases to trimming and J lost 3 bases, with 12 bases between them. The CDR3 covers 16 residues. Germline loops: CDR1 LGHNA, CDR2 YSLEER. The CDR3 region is CASSQDLQGHYNEQFF. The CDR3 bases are TGCGCCAGCAGCCAAGATCTACAGGGTCACTACAATGAGCAGTTCTTC.

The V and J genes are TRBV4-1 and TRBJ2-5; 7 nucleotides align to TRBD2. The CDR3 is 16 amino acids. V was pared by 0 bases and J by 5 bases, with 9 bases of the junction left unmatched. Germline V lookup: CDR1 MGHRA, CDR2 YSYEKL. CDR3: CASSQEWGGGKETQYF. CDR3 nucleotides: TGCGCCAGCAGCCAAGAATGGGGGGGAGGGAAGGAGACCCAGTACTTC.